The source of this T cell receptor beta chain is a study of technical replicates of blood from a handful of donors. The ends lost 2 bases at V and 3 bases at J; junction bases unmatched: 0. CDR3 length: 13 residues. CDR1 and CDR2 from the germline V gene are KGHSH and LQKENI. The repertoire was sequenced with immunoSEQ multiplex PCR; TCRdb's copy has only in-frame clones and lacks some. The sample yields under 65,000 clones, 86% seen once. Sequenced material: PBMCs. The source is a human donor in good health. Some clones in this sample may be carry-over from other donors' samples. The chain links TRBV18 to TRBJ1-1; TRBD1 matches at 7 bases. The DNA for the CDR3 is TGTGCCAGCTCACCAGACAGGGACACTGAAGCTTTCTTT. Encoded protein: CASSPDRDTEAFF.